This TCR beta chain was sequenced for a study of beta chain features in type 1 diabetes. Study-level background: Taken together, all samples contributed 107,917,701 examined sorted cells.

Germline assignment: CDR1 LGHNA and CDR2 YSLEER. The CDR3 sequence is 16 residues long. Trimming removed 1 base from V and 0 bases from J, with 12 bases in between. Sequenced material consisted of expressed TCRB transcripts (all of the isolated RNA was reverse transcribed). This table comes from immunoSEQ multiplex PCR, and its TCRdb copy is limited to in-frame clones, with some not included. Among some 150,000 clones listed, more than 9% were seen once. The authors obtained over 98% purity in all sorted populations. This receptor was taken from a man aged 18 to 29 in good health. The V and J genes are TRBV4-3 and TRBJ1-1; a possible D gene is TRBD1 (5 bases). The sequencing input was naive CD4+ T cells from blood. The chain's CDR3 is CASSQGWGTMNTEAFF. DNA for the CDR3: TGCGCCAGCAGCCAAGGTTGGGGCACTATGAACACTGAAGCTTTCTTT.